This note documents a single TCR beta chain sequence. Trimming removed 4 bases from V and 8 bases from J; junction bases left unmatched: 2. Germline CDR1 is LGHNA and CDR2 is YSLEER. This CDR3 spans 15 amino acids. Measured with immunoSEQ multiplex PCR; TCRdb has only the in-frame clones, and not every one. The sample yields around 190,000 clones, over 80% seen once. The data derive from a study of blood T cell repertoires in COVID-19. The receptor was derived from a woman in her seventies with COVID-19, enrolled during active disease. The sequencing input was peripheral blood. V gene TRBV4-3 combines with J gene TRBJ2-2, with 15 bases fitting TRBD2. CDR3 nucleotides: TGCGCCAGCAGCCCAGGGACTAGCGGGAGGGGGGAGCTGTTTTTT. It codes for CASSPGTSGRGELFF.